This T cell receptor beta chain was sequenced during a study of vaccination effects on CD4 cells after COVID-19. Whole-study context: Early after vaccination, and again late, a few convalescent patients were sampled.

Germline V lookup: CDR1 KGHDR, CDR2 SFDVKD. The CDR3 totals 16 residues. Trimming stripped 2 bases from V and 1 base from J, with 12 bases between. A note on this clone: Its antigen is currently unknown.

ViraFEST used viral peptide pools to expand antigen-specific CD4+ T cells before sequencing. The culture ran for about 10 days, and then CD4+ T cells were isolated. This individual tested PCR-positive for SARS-CoV-2 infection between March and December 2020. Either the BNT162b2 or mRNA-1273 vaccine was given to participants in two doses. Every well housed two million PBMC, which grew in culture alongside about 9.9 IU/ml IL-2 and around 9.8 ug/ml peptides. Half of the medium was exchanged for IL-2 medium on both days 3 and 7. Study conclusions and caveats: Marked clonal contraction was seen late after vaccination (in both infection- and vaccine-induced clones).

Libraries were prepared by immunoSEQ multiplex PCR; TCRdb keeps only in-frame clonotypes and omits some of them. Counted here are roughly 16,000 clones, 65% to 80% occurring once; the ten biggest clones make up approximately 22%. The sequencing used CD4+ T cells from PBMCs cultured with SARS-CoV-2 spike peptides, collected after COVID-19 vaccination. V gene TRBV24-1 combines with J gene TRBJ2-3; D gene unclear. The receptor comes from a human donor who had a prior SARS-CoV-2 infection. CDR3 residues: CATSDSGGVGTDTQYF. DNA of the CDR3: TGTGCCACCAGTGATTCAGGTGGAGTCGGCACAGATACGCAGTATTTT.